This TCR beta chain came from a study of control samples from healthy donors and cancer patients. The CDR3 is made up of 14 amino acids. Germline V lookup: CDR1 GTSNPN, CDR2 SVGIG (reference sequence). V shed 0 bases and J shed 1 base, with 9 bases lying between them. Clones were sequenced by immunoSEQ multiplex PCR, and TCRdb holds only the in-frame ones, with some missing. There are roughly 160,000 clones in the sample; just over 95% occur only once, and over 1% lies in the top ten. The chain uses TRBV30 and TRBJ1-1; D possibly corresponds to TRBD1 (6 bases). The sequenced sample consisted of blood. The clonotype was recovered from a woman in her thirties in good health. The DNA of the CDR3 is TGTGCCTGGAGTGTACGCAGGGGGAACACTGAAGCTTTCTTT. It translates to CAWSVRRGNTEAFF.